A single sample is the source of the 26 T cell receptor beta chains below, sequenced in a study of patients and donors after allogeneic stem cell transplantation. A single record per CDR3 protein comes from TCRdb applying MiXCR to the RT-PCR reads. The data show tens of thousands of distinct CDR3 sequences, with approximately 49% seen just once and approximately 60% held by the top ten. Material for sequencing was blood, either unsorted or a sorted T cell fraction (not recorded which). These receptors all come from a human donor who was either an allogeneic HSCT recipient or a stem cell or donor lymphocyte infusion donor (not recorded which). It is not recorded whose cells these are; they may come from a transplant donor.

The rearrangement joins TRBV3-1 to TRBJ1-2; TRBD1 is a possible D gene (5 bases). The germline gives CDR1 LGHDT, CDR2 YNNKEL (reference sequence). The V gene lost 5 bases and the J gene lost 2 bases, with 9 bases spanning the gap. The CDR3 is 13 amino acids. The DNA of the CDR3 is TGTGCCAGCAGCGAGCGACAGAACTATGGCTACACCTTC. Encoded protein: CASSERQNYGYTF.

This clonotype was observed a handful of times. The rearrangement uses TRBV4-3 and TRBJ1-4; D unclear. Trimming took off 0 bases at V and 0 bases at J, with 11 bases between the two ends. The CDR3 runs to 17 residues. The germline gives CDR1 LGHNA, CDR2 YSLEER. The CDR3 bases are TGCGCCAGCAGCCAAGAGATCCGACATTCAACTAATGAAAAACTGTTTTTT. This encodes CASSQEIRHSTNEKLFF.

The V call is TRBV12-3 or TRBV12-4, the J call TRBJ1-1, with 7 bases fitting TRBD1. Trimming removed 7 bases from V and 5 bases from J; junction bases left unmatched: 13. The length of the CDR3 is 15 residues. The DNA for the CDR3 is TGTGCCAGCACTCAAATAGGGGGCCGTAGTACTGAAGCTTTCTTT. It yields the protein CASTQIGGRSTEAFF.

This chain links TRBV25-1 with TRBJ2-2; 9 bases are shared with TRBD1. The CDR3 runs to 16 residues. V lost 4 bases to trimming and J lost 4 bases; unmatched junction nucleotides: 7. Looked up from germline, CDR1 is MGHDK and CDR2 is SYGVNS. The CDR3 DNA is TGTGCCAGCAGTGGATCGGGACAGGGTGGCACCGGGGAGCTGTTTTTT. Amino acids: CASSGSGQGGTGELFF.

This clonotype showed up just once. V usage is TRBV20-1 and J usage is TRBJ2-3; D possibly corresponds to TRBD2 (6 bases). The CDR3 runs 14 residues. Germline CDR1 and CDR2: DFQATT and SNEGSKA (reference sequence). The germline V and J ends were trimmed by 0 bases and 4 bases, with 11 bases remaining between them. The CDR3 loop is CSARDPLAADTQYF. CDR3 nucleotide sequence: TGCAGTGCTAGAGATCCACTAGCCGCAGATACGCAGTATTTT.

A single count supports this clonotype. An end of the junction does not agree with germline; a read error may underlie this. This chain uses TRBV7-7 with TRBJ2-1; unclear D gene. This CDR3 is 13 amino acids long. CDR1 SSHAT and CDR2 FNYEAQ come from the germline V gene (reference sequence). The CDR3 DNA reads TGTGCTAGCAGCTTAGCTGCGTCCAATGAGCAGTTCTTC. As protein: CASSLAASNEQFF.

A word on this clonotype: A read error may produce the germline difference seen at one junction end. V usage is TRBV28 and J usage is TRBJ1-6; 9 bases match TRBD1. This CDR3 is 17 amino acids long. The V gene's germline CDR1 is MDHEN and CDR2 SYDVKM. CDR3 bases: TGTGCCAGCAGCACAGTCTGGACAGGGGAACTTAATACACCCCTCCACTTT. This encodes CASSTVWTGELNTPLHF.

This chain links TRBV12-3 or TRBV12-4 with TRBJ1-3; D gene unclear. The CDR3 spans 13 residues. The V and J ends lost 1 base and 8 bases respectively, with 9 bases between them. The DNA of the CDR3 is TGTGCCAGCAGTTTAGTACCCGGATACACCATATATTTT. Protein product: CASSLVPGYTIYF.

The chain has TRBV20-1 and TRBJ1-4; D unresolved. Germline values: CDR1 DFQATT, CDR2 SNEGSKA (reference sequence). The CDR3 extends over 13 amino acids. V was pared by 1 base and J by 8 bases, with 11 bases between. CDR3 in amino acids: CSARVQIGEKLFF. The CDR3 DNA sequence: TGCAGTGCTAGAGTACAAATAGGGGAAAAACTGTTTTTT.

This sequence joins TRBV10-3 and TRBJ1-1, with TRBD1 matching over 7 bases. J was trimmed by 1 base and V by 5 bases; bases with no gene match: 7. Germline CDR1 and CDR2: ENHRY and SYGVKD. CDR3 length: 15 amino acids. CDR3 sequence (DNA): TGTGCCATCAGTTATGGACAGGAGAAGAACACTGAAGCTTTCTTT. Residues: CAISYGQEKNTEAFF.

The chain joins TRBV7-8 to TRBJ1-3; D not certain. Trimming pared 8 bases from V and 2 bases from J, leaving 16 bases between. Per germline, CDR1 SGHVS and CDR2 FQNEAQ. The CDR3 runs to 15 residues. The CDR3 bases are TGTGCCAGCGGCCCCGCGTATCTACCTGGAAACACCATATATTTT. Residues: CASGPAYLPGNTIYF.

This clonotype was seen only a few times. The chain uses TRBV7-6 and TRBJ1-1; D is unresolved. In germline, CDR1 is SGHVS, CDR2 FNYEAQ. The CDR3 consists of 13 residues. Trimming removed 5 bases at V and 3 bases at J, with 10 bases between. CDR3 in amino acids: CASSRREDTEAFF. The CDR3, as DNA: TGTGCCAGCAGCCGCCGGGAAGACACTGAAGCTTTCTTT.

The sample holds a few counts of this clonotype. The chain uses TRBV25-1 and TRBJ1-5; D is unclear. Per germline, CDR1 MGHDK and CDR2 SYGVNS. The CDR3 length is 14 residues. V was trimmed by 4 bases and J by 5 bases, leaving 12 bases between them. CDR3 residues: CASSVRDYDQPQHF. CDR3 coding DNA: TGTGCCAGCAGTGTGAGGGATTACGATCAGCCCCAGCATTTT.

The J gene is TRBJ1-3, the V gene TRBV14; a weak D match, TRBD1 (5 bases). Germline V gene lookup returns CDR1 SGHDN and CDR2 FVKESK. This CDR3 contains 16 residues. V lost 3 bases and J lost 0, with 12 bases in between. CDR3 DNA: TGTGCCAGCAGCCAGAGGAGGGGAGGCTCTGGAAACACCATATATTTT. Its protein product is CASSQRRGGSGNTIYF.

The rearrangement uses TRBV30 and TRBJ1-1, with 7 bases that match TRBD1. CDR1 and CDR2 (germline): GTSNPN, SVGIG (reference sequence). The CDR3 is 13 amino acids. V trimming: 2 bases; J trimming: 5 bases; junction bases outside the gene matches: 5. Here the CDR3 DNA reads TGTGCCTGGAGTACACAGGGGAGGACTGAAGCTTTCTTT. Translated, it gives CAWSTQGRTEAFF. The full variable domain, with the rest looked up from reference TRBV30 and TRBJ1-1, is SQTIHQWPATLVQPVGSPLSLECTVEGTSNPNLYWYRQAAGRGLQLLFYSVGIGQISSEVPQNLSASRPQDRQFILSSKKLLLSDSGFYLCAWSTQGRTEAFFGQGTRLTVV.

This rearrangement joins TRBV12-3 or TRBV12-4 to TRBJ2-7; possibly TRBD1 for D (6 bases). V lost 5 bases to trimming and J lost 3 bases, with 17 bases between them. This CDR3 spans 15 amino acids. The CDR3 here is CASSTTGSLHYEQYF. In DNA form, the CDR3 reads TGTGCCAGCAGTACCACAGGGTCCCTCCACTACGAGCAGTACTTC.

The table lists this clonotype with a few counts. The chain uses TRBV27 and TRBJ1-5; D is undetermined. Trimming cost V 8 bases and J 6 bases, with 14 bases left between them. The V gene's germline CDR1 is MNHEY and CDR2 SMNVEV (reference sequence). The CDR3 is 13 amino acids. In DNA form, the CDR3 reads TGTGCCAGCCGGTCCGGCCGAGTTCAGCCCCAGCATTTT. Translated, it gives CASRSGRVQPQHF.

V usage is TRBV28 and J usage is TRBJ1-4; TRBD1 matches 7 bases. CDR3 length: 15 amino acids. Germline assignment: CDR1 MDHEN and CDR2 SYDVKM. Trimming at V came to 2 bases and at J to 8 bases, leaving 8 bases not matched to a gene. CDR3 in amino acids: CASSLAGTEDEKLFF. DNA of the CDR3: TGTGCCAGCAGTTTAGCAGGGACAGAAGACGAAAAACTGTTTTTT. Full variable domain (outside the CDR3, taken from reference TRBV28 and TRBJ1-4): DVKVTQSSRYLVKRTGEKVFLECVQDMDHENMFWYRQDPGLGLRLIYFSYDVKMKEKGDIPEGYSVSREKKERFSLILESASTNQTSMYLCASSLAGTEDEKLFFGSGTQLSVL.

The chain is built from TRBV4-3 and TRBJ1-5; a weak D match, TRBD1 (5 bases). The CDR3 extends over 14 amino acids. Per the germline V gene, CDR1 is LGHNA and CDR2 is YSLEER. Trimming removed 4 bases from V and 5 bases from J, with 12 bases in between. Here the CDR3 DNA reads TGCGCCAGCAGCCCGGGACGGATATATCAGCCCCAGCATTTT. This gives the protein CASSPGRIYQPQHF.

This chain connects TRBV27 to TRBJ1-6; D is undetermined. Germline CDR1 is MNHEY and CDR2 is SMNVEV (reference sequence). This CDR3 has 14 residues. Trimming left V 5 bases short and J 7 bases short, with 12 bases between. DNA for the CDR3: TGTGCCAGCAGTGTGCTCCACCAGAATTCACCCCTCCACTTT. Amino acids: CASSVLHQNSPLHF.

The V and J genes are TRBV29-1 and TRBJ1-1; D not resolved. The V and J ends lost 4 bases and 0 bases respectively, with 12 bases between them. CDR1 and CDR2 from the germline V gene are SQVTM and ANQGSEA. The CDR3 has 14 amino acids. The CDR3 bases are TGCAGCGTTGGGTGGGCCACCTTGAACACTGAAGCTTTCTTT. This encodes CSVGWATLNTEAFF. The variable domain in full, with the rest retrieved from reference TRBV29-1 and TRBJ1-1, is SAVISQKPSRDICQRGTSLTIQCQVDSQVTMMFWYRQQPGQSLTLIATANQGSEATYESGFVIDKFPISRPNLTFSTLTVSNMSPEDSSIYLCSVGWATLNTEAFFGQGTRLTVV.

CDR3 sequence (DNA): TGTGCCAGCAGCTTAGTTAGTGGGGGATTAACAATTGAGCAGTTCTTC. Translating gives CASSLVSGGLTIEQFF. The V gene is TRBV7-2, the J gene TRBJ2-1; D may match TRBD1 or TRBD2 (5 bases each). The CDR3 is made up of 16 amino acids. The ends were cut back, 1 base at V and 9 bases at J, with 19 bases in the middle. The germline gives CDR1 SGHTA, CDR2 FQGNSA.

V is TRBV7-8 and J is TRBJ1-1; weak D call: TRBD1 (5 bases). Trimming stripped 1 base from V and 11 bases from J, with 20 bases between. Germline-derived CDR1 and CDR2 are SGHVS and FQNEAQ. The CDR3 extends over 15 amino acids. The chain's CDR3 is CASSLGVPQARGAFF. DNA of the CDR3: TGTGCCAGCAGCTTAGGAGTTCCCCAGGCCCGGGGGGCTTTCTTT.

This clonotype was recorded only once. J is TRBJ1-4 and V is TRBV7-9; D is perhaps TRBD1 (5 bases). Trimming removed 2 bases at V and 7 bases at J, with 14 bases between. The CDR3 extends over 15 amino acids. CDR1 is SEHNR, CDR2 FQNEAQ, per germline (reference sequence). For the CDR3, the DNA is TGTGCCAGCAGCTTAAGACAACCAAGGGGTGAAAAACTGTTTTTT. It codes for CASSLRQPRGEKLFF.

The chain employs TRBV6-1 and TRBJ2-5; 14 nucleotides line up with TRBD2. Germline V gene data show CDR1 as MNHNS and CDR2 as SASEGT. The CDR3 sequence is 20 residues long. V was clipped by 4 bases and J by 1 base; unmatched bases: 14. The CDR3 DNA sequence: TGTGCCAGCAGTGGAGGGCGCGGGACTAGCGGGAGTGGGGGCCAAGAGACCCAGTACTTC. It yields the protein CASSGGRGTSGSGGQETQYF.

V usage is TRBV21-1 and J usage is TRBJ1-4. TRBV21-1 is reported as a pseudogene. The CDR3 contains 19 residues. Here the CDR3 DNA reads TGTGCCAGCAGCAAGCGTGGGGAGGGGCACGAGGTTTCTAATGAAAAACTGTTTTTT. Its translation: CASSKRGEGHEVSNEKLFF.